This record looks at one T cell receptor beta chain sequence and its context. Its cognate antigen is unknown. Baseline, cycle 4 day 1, and cycle 7 day 1 were the blood sampling points. The sample is drawn from a study of OX40 agonist ivuxolimab in advanced cancers. Study summary: Treatment of patients was with ivuxolimab, an agonistic anti-OX40 (CD134) antibody. Study observations and caveats: The expanded peripheral T cells' antigen specificity was not determined.

Generated by immunoSEQ multiplex PCR, the TCRdb table keeps only in-frame clones and is missing some. The sample contains roughly 53,000 clones, around 89% of which appear only once. The sequenced sample was CD4+ or CD8+ T cells sorted from blood, obtained in a trial of the OX40 agonist ivuxolimab. The receptor's source is an adult with an advanced solid tumor such as melanoma, head and neck, liver or kidney cancer.

The CDR3 DNA is TGCAGCGTGGGTCGGGGAGATACGCAGTATTTT. This translates into CSVGRGDTQYF. The rearrangement links TRBV29-1 to TRBJ2-3; a weak D match, TRBD2 (5 bases). This CDR3 region has 11 residues. V was shortened by 6 bases and J by 5 bases, with 9 bases between the two germline ends. The germline V gene encodes CDR1 SQVTM and CDR2 ANQGSEA.